This TCR beta chain is from a study of blood T cell repertoires in COVID-19. Trimming removed 0 bases from V and 6 bases from J, with 10 bases in between. Looked up from germline, CDR1 is SGDLS and CDR2 is YYNGEE. The length of the CDR3 is 14 residues. Produced via immunoSEQ multiplex PCR; TCRdb's table is partial and in-frame only. The sample records 200,000 to 250,000 clones, about 80% being singletons. The sequence came from a woman aged 45-59 years who had been exposed to COVID-19. The chain carries TRBV9 and TRBJ2-1, with D tentatively TRBD2 (5 bases). The sequenced material came from PBMCs or T cells enriched from blood (not recorded which). The chain's CDR3 is CASSVGLATNEQFF. The DNA for the CDR3 is TGTGCCAGCAGCGTAGGGCTAGCAACCAATGAGCAGTTCTTC.